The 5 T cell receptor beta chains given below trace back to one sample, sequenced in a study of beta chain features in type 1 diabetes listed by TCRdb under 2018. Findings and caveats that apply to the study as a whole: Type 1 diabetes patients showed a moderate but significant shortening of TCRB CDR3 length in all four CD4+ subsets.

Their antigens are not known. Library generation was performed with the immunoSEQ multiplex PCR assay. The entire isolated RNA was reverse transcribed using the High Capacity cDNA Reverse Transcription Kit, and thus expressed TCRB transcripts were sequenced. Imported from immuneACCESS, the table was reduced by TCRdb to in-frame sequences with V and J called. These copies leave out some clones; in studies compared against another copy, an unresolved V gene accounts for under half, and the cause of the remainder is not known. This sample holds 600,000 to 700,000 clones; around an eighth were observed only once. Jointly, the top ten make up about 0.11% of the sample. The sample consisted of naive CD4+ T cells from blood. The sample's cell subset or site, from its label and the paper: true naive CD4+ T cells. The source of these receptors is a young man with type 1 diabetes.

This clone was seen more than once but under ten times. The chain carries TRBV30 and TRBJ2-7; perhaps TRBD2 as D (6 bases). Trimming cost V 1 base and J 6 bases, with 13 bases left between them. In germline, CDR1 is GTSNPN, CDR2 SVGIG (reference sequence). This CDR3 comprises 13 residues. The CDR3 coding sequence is TGTGCCTGGAGTGGGACACGGGGAGGCGAGCAGTACTTC. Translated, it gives CAWSGTRGGEQYF.

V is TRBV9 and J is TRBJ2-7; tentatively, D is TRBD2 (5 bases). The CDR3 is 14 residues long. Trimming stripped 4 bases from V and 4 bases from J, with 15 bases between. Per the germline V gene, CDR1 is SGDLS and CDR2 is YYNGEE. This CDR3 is CASSPIPGNYEQYF. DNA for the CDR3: TGTGCCAGCAGCCCGATCCCCGGGAATTACGAGCAGTACTTC.

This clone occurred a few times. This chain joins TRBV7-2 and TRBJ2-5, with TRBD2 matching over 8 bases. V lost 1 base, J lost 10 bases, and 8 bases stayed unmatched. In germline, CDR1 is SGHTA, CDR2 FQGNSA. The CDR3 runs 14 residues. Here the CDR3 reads CASSLDGTSWDQYF. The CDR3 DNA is TGTGCCAGCAGCTTAGACGGGACTAGTTGGGACCAGTACTTC.

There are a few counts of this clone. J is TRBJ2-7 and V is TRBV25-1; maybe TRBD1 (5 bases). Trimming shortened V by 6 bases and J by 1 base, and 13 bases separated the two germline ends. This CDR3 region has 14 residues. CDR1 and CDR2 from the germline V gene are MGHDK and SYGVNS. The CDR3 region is CASRDTRFSYEQYF. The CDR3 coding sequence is TGTGCCAGCAGGGACACCCGATTTTCCTACGAGCAGTACTTC.

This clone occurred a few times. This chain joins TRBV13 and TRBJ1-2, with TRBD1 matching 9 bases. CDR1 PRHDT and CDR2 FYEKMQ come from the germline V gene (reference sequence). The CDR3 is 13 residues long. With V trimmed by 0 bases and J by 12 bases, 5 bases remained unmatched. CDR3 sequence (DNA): TGTGCCAGCAGCTTAGGAGGACAGGGGCTTGACACCTTC. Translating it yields CASSLGGQGLDTF.